This T cell receptor beta chain was found in a study of T cells in Graves' hyperthyroidism and ophthalmopathy. PBMCs were sourced from roughly 9.1 ml fresh peripheral blood. There were TCR beta CDR3 regions amplified from RNA transcripts. A first-round RT-PCR of the TCR CDR3 used the HTBI primer set. TCRdb reprocessed the multiplex PCR reads via MiXCR and lists one record per CDR3 protein. The sample has approximately 870,000 distinct CDR3 sequences; 35% to 40% are singletons. This CDR3 comprises 14 residues. CDR1 is SGHRS, CDR2 YFSETQ, per germline. With 0 bases clipped from V and 5 bases from J, the junction kept 3 bases outside the gene matches.

This TCR derives from a man aged 18 to 29 with Graves' hyperthyroidism. This chain uses TRBV5-1 with TRBJ2-7, with 9 bases matching TRBD1. The specimen was blood. Here the CDR3 reads CASSLVDRGNEQYF. The CDR3 nucleotides read TGCGCCAGCAGCTTGGTGGACAGGGGAAACGAGCAGTACTTC.